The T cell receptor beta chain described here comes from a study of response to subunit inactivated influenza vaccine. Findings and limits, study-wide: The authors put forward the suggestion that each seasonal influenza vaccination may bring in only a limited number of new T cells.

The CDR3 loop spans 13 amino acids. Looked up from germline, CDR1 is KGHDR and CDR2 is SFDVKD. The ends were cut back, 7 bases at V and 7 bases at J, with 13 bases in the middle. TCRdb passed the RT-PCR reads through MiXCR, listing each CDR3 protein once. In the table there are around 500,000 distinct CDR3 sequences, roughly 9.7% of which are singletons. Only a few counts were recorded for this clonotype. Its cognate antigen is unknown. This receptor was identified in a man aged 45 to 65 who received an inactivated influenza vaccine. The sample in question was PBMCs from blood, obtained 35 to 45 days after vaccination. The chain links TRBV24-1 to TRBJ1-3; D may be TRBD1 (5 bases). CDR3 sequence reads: CATRGAGSNTIYF. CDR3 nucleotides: TGTGCCACCAGAGGGGCGGGTTCCAACACCATATATTTT.